This T cell receptor (beta chain) was retrieved from a study of shared T cell receptors in the human thymus (dated by TCRdb to the early 2020s). Looking at the study overall: The study examined how self-reactive, shared T-cell receptor alpha chains are generated in the human thymus.

To note about this clone: Its specific antigen is unknown. Nothing much larger sits one base from this clone, and base qualities are not available.

Receptors were amplified or captured by the immunoSEQ multiplex PCR assay. What TCRdb holds here is the immuneACCESS table cut down to in-frame rearrangements. Part of the clones is not present; checked against another copy, under half of the missing clones reflect an unresolved V gene, and the others are unexplained. The sample table holds roughly 660,000 clones, of which 70% to 90% were seen once. The ten largest clones capture about 0.01% of the sample. These data were also filed under a second study, of human thymus T cells. The second paper further reports: The donors were immunologically healthy infants in Finland who had open corrective cardiac surgery for congenital heart defects. The thymus tissue came from surgical resects taken out during corrective cardiac surgery. Usage of V and J gene segments appeared to be biased in both the thymic and the peripheral blood repertoires. Highly overlapping thymic TCR repertoires among unrelated individuals were reported in the related research. The study described the TCR alpha and beta repertoires in roughly 8 infant thymus samples and four matching peripheral blood samples. The infant donors were about 7 to 244 days old, and the cohort included a handful of males and two females. Thymocytes were released mechanically from tissue and stored at -70 °C as pellets of 10-30 million cells. Genomic DNA was extracted from frozen cell pellets with a QIAsymphony instrument. Using the immunoSEQ multiplex PCR assay, the TCRB and TCRAD loci were amplified from a standardized quantity of quality-controlled genomic DNA. The amplicons covered the V(D)J region and were long enough to include the CDR3 and to identify the V and J genes. Amplicon sequencing was performed on an Illumina platform through the commercial immunoSEQ service. Primer bias and sequencing errors were corrected as previously described, and TCRAD and TCRB were defined on the basis of the IMGT database. immunoSEQ Analyzer 3.0 and VDJTools were used for repertoire analysis, which covered basic statistics, V/J segment usage, diversity estimates, rarefaction and pairwise overlap. Diversity was estimated with Chao1, ChaoE, Efron-Thisted, Shannon and inverse Simpson indices, and also on datasets down-sampled to the smallest sample. Repertoire overlap was determined by strict matching of CDR3 nucleotide sequence, V gene and J gene, and Jaccard-based multidimensional scaling clustering was applied. On average, thymus samples gave 750,000 to 950,000 unique TCRB clonotypes, whereas blood samples gave around 80,000.

The sequence came from a boy under two years old with a congenital heart defect. Donor details come from another sample of the same person, matched by shared clones. The sequenced sample consisted of thymocytes.

The nucleotides read TGTGCCAGCAGTCAGACAGAGTCGTCTAACAATGAGCAGTTCTTC. Its protein product is CASSQTESSNNEQFF. The V gene is TRBV6-6 and the J gene is TRBJ2-1; tentative D gene TRBD1, with 5 bases matching. The CDR3, from cysteine to phenylalanine, totals 15 residues. This entry keeps only the CDR3 DNA: 45 bases, framed from base 1. V gives up 5 bases and J gives up 5 bases, and the segment between their germline ends measures 16 bases. CDR1 and CDR2 (MNHNY, SVGAGI) derive from the germline V gene (reference sequence).